One sample yielded the 20 T cell receptor beta chains listed below, sequenced in a study of blood T cells in healthy people across ages. Primers used in a second PCR of about 6 to 11 cycles were a sample-barcoded 5' primer and a J-beta primer mix. One entry per CDR3 protein, called by TCRdb with MiXCR from the 5' RACE reads. The sample shows approximately 810,000 distinct CDR3 sequences, more than 25% of them seen only once. The sample taken for sequencing was blood. Every receptor here comes from a woman of 80 years or more in good health.

This clonotype was counted ten times or more. V and J are TRBV3-1 and TRBJ2-1, with TRBD2 as a possible D gene (6 bases). There are 15 residues in the CDR3. V dropped 1 base and J dropped 3 bases, with 10 bases sitting between them. From germline, CDR1 is LGHDT and CDR2 YNNKEL (reference sequence). As DNA, the CDR3 is TGTGCCAGCAGCCAAGGTAGCGGAGTCTACAATGAGCAGTTCTTC. Protein sequence: CASSQGSGVYNEQFF.

In this sample, this clonotype turned up a few times. Relative to the germline gene, one junction end is altered; a read error may explain this. The V gene is TRBV3-1, the J gene TRBJ1-5; perhaps TRBD1 as D (6 bases). Looked up from germline, CDR1 is LGHDT and CDR2 is YNNKEL (reference sequence). There are 14 residues in the CDR3. The CDR3 here is CASSRDTSNPPQHF. For the CDR3, the DNA is TGTGCCAGCAGCCGGGACACTAGCAATCCGCCCCAGCATTTT.

This clonotype was counted ten times or more. This chain uses TRBV7-2 with TRBJ2-1, with 7 nucleotides matching TRBD2. The length of the CDR3 is 14 residues. The V and J ends lost 5 bases and 15 bases, in that order; junction bases with no gene match: 16. Germline-derived CDR1 and CDR2 are SGHTA and FQGNSA. CDR3: CASSPDALTSFLFF. The CDR3 DNA is TGTGCCAGCAGCCCCGACGCCCTGACTAGCTTTCTGTTCTTC.

This clonotype appeared a few times. The V and J genes are TRBV18 and TRBJ1-5; possibly TRBD1 for D (5 bases). The CDR3 is made up of 14 amino acids. Germline V gene lookup returns CDR1 KGHSH and CDR2 LQKENI. With 2 bases removed from V and 6 bases from J, the gap between germline ends came to 11 bases. The chain's CDR3 is CASSPESGSQPQHF. CDR3 nucleotides: TGTGCCAGCTCACCAGAGTCAGGGTCTCAGCCCCAGCATTTT.

The chain uses TRBV21-1 and TRBJ1-5. TRBV21-1 is a pseudogene locus. The CDR3 contains 14 residues. The CDR3 here is CASSTRLSNQPQHF. The CDR3 nucleotides read TGTGCCAGTTCGACAAGGCTTAGCAATCAGCCCCAGCATTTT.

CDR3 sequence: CASSHRQGGYTF. In DNA, the CDR3 is TGTGCCAGCAGCCACCGACAGGGGGGCTACACCTTC. The chain links TRBV11-2 to TRBJ1-2, with 8 bases identical to TRBD1. CDR1 is SGHAT and CDR2 is FQNNGV in the germline V gene. After removal of 5 bases from V and 8 bases from J, the junction contained 4 bases not matched to a gene. This CDR3 is 12 amino acids long.

This clonotype was detected only a few times. The chain has TRBV27 and TRBJ2-2, with TRBD1 matching 8 bases. Germline CDR1 is MNHEY and CDR2 is SMNVEV (reference sequence). With 7 bases clipped from V and 2 bases from J, the junction kept 6 bases outside the gene matches. The CDR3 is 15 residues long. The CDR3 coding sequence is TGTGCCAGCACCTTTGGGACAGGAAACACCGGGGAGCTGTTTTTT. Translation gives CASTFGTGNTGELFF.

This clonotype came up a few times. The rearrangement uses TRBV7-9 and TRBJ1-1; 8 positions match TRBD1. The CDR3 contains 18 residues. The ends lost 5 bases at V and 5 bases at J; junction bases unmatched: 19. CDR1 and CDR2 from the germline V gene are SEHNR and FQNEAQ (reference sequence). As DNA, the CDR3 is TGTGCCAGCAGCCCGGCCCTTTTTTCGACAGGGGTGATGACTGAAGCTTTCTTT. Its translation: CASSPALFSTGVMTEAFF.

The chain carries TRBV25-1 and TRBJ1-6, with TRBD1 matching 8 bases. Germline V CDR1 and CDR2: MGHDK, SYGVNS. The CDR3 is made up of 15 amino acids. Losses at the gene ends were 6 bases for V and 7 bases for J; bases not matched to a gene: 8. The CDR3 spells CASRETGGRNSPLHF. In DNA form, the CDR3 reads TGTGCCAGCAGGGAAACAGGGGGGAGGAATTCACCCCTCCACTTT.

This clonotype was seen at least ten times. The V and J genes are TRBV16 and TRBJ1-2; tentatively, D is TRBD1 (5 bases). The germline V gene has CDR1 KGHSY and CDR2 FQNENV. The ends were cut back, 2 bases at V and 8 bases at J, with 12 bases in the middle. The CDR3 extends over 13 amino acids. CDR3 region: CASSQRQGGGYTF. The CDR3 bases are TGTGCCAGCAGCCAACGCCAGGGAGGGGGCTACACCTTC.

This clonotype was detected ten times or more. The chain employs TRBV6-2 or TRBV6-3 and TRBJ2-7; 10 bases agree with TRBD2. The CDR3 length is 16 residues. V lost 1 base and J lost 0; bases outside the gene matches: 3. Looked up from germline, CDR1 is MNHEY and CDR2 is SVGEGT. The CDR3 loop reads CASSYLLAGSSYEQYF. In DNA, the CDR3 is TGTGCCAGCAGTTACTTACTAGCGGGGAGCTCCTACGAGCAGTACTTC.

About this clonotype itself: A much larger clone differs from this one at a single base, so this may be a read error. The J gene is TRBJ2-3, the V gene TRBV14; D not certain. Germline-derived CDR1 and CDR2 are SGHDN and FVKESK. The CDR3 consists of 16 residues. CDR3 sequence: CTSSQAAILRTDTQYF. DNA of the CDR3: TGTACCAGCAGCCAGGCCGCCATCCTACGCACAGATACGCAGTATTTT.

This clonotype has a handful of counts. The chain uses TRBV5-1 and TRBJ2-3; either TRBD1 or TRBD2 may fit D (5 bases each). V was pared by 5 bases and J by 5 bases, with 18 bases between. The CDR3 has 15 amino acids. Germline CDR1 reads SGHRS; CDR2 reads YFSETQ. Written as DNA, the CDR3 is TGCGCCAGCAGAGACGGGACGGGACCTGGAGATACGCAGTATTTT. Its translation: CASRDGTGPGDTQYF.

In this sample, this clonotype turned up a few times. V is TRBV2 and J is TRBJ2-3, with 8 bases that match TRBD1. The CDR3 is 15 residues long. Germline lookup yields CDR1 SNHLY and CDR2 FYNNEI. V shed 6 bases and J 2 bases; nucleotides not matched to a gene: 7. This CDR3 reads CASSTGRGLTDTQYF. In DNA form, the CDR3 reads TGTGCCAGCAGCACGGGCAGGGGGCTCACAGATACGCAGTATTTT.

This clonotype was counted at least ten times. This rearrangement joins TRBV6-1 to TRBJ2-6; a possible D gene is TRBD1 (5 bases). The CDR3 consists of 17 residues. Deletions cut 8 bases from V and 2 bases from J, with 19 bases between. The germline gives CDR1 MNHNS, CDR2 SASEGT. The CDR3: CASQAPQGMTGANVLTF. DNA of the CDR3: TGTGCCAGCCAAGCCCCCCAGGGAATGACTGGGGCCAACGTCCTGACTTTC.

Comments on this clonotype: Given a much more abundant clone one base away, this may be a read error. The chain recombines TRBV7-9 with TRBJ2-7; no reliable D call. Trimming removed 1 base at V and 2 bases at J, with 9 bases between. The V gene's germline CDR1 is SEHNR and CDR2 FQNEAQ (reference sequence). The CDR3 covers 14 residues. In DNA, the CDR3 is TGTGCCAGCAGCTTAGGATTAGGGACCTACGAGCAGTACTTC. Translating gives CASSLGLGTYEQYF.

For this clonotype: A read error may account for a junction end that differs from germline. The chain combines TRBV4-2 with TRBJ1-2; a weak D match, TRBD1 (5 bases). The CDR3 contains 13 residues. The germline CDR1 and CDR2 sequences are LGHNA and YNFKEQ. The CDR3 here is CVSSQGADYGYTF. Here the CDR3 DNA reads TGTGTCAGCAGCCAAGGGGCGGACTATGGCTACACCTTC.

The CDR3 loop reads CASRMGQGASHYEQYF. In nucleotides, the CDR3 is TGTGCCAGCAGAATGGGACAGGGGGCGTCGCATTACGAGCAGTACTTC. This chain connects TRBV2 to TRBJ2-7, with 12 bases aligning to TRBD1. CDR3 length: 16 residues. The junction had 10 bases not matched to a gene; V was cut back by 6 bases and J by 4 bases. From germline, CDR1 is SNHLY and CDR2 FYNNEI.

This clonotype occurred once. Relative to the germline gene, one junction end is altered; a read error may explain this. The chain recombines TRBV28 with TRBJ1-4; TRBD1 agrees at 7 bases. CDR3 size: 14 residues. CDR1 is MDHEN, CDR2 SYDVKM, per germline. The CDR3 DNA follows: TGTGCCAGCAGTTGGGACAGCTATAATGAAAAACGGTTTTTT. This codes for CASSWDSYNEKRFF.

This clonotype was recorded many times. J is TRBJ1-5 and V is TRBV7-2; no clear D gene. The V gene lost 5 bases and the J gene lost 1 base, with 12 bases spanning the gap. The germline V gene has CDR1 SGHTA and CDR2 FQGNSA. The length of the CDR3 is 15 residues. The CDR3 sequence is CASSPLRGSNQPQHF. CDR3 nucleotides: TGTGCCAGCAGCCCCCTACGGGGAAGCAATCAGCCCCAGCATTTT.